This note documents a single TCR beta chain sequence. This sample stems from a study of blood T cell repertoires in COVID-19. The overall study: T cells, B-cell-depleted T cells, or PBMCs provided the cDNA or gDNA that served as material.

The CDR3 totals 17 residues. The germline CDR1 and CDR2 sequences are SGHKS and YYEKEE (reference sequence). Trimming stripped 4 bases from V and 4 bases from J, with 21 bases between. In the original analysis: Quantification of nucleated cells was approximated via reference gene primer amplification. The data were produced by immunoSEQ multiplex PCR, yet TCRdb's version contains in-frame clones alone and is incomplete. V, J and clone size were drawn from that table, and D and trimming were deduced from the DNA. Counted here are 120,000 or so clones, 65% to 90% occurring once; the ten biggest clones make up 5% to 7.5%.

The sequence derives from a man aged 80 or over with active or convalescent COVID-19. This chain joins TRBV5-5 and TRBJ1-3; tentatively, D is TRBD1 (6 bases). The sequenced sample consisted of peripheral blood. For the CDR3, the DNA is TGTGCCAGCAGCCAAAGATACGGACAGTCATCCGGAAACACCATATATTTT. Its translation is CASSQRYGQSSGNTIYF.